This T cell receptor beta chain was identified in a study of cytomegalovirus exposure and HLA in healthy donors. Study-level points and caveats: The classifier, whose performance was assessed in both the original and validation cohorts, reportedly diagnosed cytomegalovirus status with high specificity and sensitivity.

Germline CDR1 reads SGHTS; CDR2 reads YDEGEE. V trimming: 4 bases; J trimming: 8 bases; junction bases outside the gene matches: 5. This CDR3 spans 12 amino acids. This clone has only one observation. The antigen remains unidentified. Assay: immunoSEQ multiplex PCR; the TCRdb copy retains only in-frame clones and omits some. The table records some 250,000 clones, 90% of them present only once. The gene calls are TRBV5-8 and TRBJ1-1; 7 bases are shared with TRBD1. Source material: PBMCs. This receptor was obtained from a woman in her late teens or twenties in good health and CMV-seronegative. CDR3 amino acids: CASSLRTGEAFF. The CDR3 DNA reads TGTGCCAGCAGCCTGAGGACAGGAGAAGCTTTCTTT.